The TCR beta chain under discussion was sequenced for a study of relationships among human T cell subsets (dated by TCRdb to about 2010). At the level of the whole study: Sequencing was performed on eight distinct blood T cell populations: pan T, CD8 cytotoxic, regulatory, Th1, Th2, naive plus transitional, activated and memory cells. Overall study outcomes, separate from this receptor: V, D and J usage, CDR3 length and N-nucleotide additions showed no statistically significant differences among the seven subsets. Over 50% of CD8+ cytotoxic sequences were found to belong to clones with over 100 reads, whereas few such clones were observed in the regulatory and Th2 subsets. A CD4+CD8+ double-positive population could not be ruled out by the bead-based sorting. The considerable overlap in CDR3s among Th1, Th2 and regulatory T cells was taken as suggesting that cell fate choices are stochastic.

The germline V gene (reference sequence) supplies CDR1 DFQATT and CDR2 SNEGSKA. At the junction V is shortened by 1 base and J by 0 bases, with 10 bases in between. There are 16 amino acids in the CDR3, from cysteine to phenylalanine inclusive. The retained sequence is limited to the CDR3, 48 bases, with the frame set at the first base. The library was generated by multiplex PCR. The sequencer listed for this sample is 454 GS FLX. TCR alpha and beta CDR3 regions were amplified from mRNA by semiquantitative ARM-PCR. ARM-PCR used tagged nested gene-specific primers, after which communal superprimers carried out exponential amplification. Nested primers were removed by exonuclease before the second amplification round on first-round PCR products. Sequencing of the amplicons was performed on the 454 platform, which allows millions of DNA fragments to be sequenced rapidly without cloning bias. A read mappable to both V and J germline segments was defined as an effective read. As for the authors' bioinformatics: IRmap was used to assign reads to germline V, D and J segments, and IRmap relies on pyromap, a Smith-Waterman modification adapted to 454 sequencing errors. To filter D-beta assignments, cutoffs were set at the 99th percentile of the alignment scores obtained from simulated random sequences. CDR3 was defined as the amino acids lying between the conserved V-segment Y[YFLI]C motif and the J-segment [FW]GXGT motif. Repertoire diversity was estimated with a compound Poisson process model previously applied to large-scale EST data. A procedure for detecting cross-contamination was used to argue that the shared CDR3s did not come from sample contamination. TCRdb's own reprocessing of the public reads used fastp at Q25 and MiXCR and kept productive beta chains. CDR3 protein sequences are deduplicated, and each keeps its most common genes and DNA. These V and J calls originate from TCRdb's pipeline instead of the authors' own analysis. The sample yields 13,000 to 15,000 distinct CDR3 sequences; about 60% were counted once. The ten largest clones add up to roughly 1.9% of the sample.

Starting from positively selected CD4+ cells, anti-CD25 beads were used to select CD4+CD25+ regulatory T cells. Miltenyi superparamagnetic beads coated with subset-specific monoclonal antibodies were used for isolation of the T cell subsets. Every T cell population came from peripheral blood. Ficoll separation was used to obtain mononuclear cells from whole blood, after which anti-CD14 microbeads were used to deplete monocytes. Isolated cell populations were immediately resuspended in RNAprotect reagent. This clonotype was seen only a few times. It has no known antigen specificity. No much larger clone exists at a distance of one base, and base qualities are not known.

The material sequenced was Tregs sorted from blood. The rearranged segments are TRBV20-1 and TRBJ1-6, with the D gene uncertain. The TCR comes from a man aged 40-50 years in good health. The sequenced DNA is TGCAGTGCTAGAGCTGGTTCTAGCTCCTATAATTCACCCCTCCACTTT. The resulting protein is CSARAGSSSYNSPLHF.